The TCR beta chain described here comes from a study of regulatory T cells in long-lasting Graves disease. In this sample, this clonotype turned up many times. The time point here: newly diagnosed GD, antithyroid drugs for less than 3 months. The TCR library was made from RNA that had been extracted from PBMCs in TRIzol. From each patient, roughly 10 milliliters of peripheral blood was drawn and collected into an EDTA anticoagulant tube. Through Arm-PCR of CDR3 regions and iRepertoire HTBI primers, TCR beta libraries were built. TCRdb reprocessed the multiplex PCR reads via MiXCR and lists one record per CDR3 protein. Of roughly 350,000 distinct CDR3 sequences in the sample, over 15% are singletons; the top ten hold roughly 27%. Germline V gene sequence: CDR1 DFQATT, CDR2 SNEGSKA (reference sequence). Trimming removed 3 bases at V and 0 bases at J, with 10 bases between. This CDR3 spans 14 amino acids.

The sample was also reused in another study, on T cells in Graves' hyperthyroidism and ophthalmopathy.

The gene calls are TRBV20-1 and TRBJ2-3; D uncertain. The clonotype originates from a middle-aged man with Graves disease. The source material was peripheral blood mononuclear cells (PBMCs), sampled at new diagnosis, from a patient treated with antithyroid drugs. CDR3 nucleotide sequence: TGCAGTGCTAGGAACGCAAGGAGCACAGATACGCAGTATTTT. Translation: CSARNARSTDTQYF.